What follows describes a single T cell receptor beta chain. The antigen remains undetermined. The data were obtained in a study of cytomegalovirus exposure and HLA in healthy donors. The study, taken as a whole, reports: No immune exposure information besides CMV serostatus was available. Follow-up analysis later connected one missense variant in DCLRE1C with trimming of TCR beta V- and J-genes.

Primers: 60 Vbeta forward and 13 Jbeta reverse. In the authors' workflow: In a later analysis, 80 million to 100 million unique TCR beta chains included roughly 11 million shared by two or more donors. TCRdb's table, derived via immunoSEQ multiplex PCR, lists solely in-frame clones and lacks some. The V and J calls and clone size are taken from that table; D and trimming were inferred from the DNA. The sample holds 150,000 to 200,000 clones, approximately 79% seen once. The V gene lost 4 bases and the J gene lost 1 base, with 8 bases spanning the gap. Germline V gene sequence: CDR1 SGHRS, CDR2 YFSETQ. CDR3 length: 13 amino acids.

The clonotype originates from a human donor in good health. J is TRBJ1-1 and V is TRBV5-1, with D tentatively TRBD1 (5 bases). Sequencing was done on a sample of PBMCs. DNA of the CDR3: TGCGCCAGCAGCGAAGGACAGAACACTGAAGCTTTCTTT. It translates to CASSEGQNTEAFF.